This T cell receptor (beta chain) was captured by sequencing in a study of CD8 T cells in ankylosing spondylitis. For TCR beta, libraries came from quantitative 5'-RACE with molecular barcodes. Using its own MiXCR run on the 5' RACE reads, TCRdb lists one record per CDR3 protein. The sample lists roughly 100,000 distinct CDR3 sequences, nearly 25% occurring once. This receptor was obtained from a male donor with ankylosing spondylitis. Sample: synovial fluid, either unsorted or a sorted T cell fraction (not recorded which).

The CDR3 DNA is TGTGCCAGCAGTGCACCTAGCGGGAGTGGGACAGATACGCAGTATTTT. Its translation: CASSAPSGSGTDTQYF. This chain joins TRBV27 and TRBJ2-3, with 10 bases that match TRBD2. CDR1 is MNHEY and CDR2 is SMNVEV in the germline V gene (reference sequence). V gave up 5 bases and J gave up 3 bases; unmatched junction bases: 8. The CDR3 sequence is 16 residues long.